This T cell receptor beta chain was captured by sequencing in a study of OX40 agonist ivuxolimab in advanced cancers. Study as a whole: The dose of intravenous ivuxolimab that patients received every 2 weeks ranged from 0.01 to 10 mg/kg. The eligibility criteria allowed prior anti-PD-1, anti-PD-L1 or anti-CTLA-4 therapy, and approximately 42% had some.

Of note for this clone: The antigen is undetermined.

The method was immunoSEQ multiplex PCR; TCRdb's version includes in-frame clones alone and lacks a portion of them. The sample lists about 58,000 clones, just over 85% occurring once. Findings of the study overall: The study found that CD8+ T cells averaged more expanded clones than CD4+.

Cycle 7 day 1, cycle 4 day 1, and baseline were the timepoints at which blood was sampled. The germline V gene has CDR1 MNHEY and CDR2 SMNVEV (reference sequence). The CDR3 runs 16 residues. V lost 1 base to trimming and J lost 8 bases, with 20 bases between them. The starting material was CD4+ or CD8+ T cells sorted from blood, obtained in a trial of the OX40 agonist ivuxolimab. The sequence derives from an adult with an advanced solid tumor such as melanoma, head and neck, liver or kidney cancer. This chain links TRBV27 with TRBJ1-2; no clear D gene. The CDR3 DNA sequence: TGTGCCAGCAGTTTATTTGAGCGGGGTCAGATGGAGGGCTACACCTTC. Encoded protein: CASSLFERGQMEGYTF.